This T cell receptor (beta chain) was obtained from a study of blood T cell repertoires in COVID-19. The overall study: The study drew acute and convalescent COVID-19 samples from the United States, Italy and Spain. T cells, B-cell-depleted T cells, or PBMCs provided the cDNA or gDNA that served as material.

V lost 0 bases and J lost 3, with 13 bases in between. Germline-derived CDR1 and CDR2 are SGDLS and YYNGEE. The CDR3 totals 16 residues. Sequencing used immunoSEQ multiplex PCR; TCRdb keeps in-frame clones, though not all of them. The sample lists roughly 380,000 clones, about 88% seen once, with around 1.5% in the top ten. Sequencing used peripheral blood. This clonotype was obtained from a middle-aged woman with COVID-19, enrolled during active disease. The chain recombines TRBV9 with TRBJ1-3, with D hard to call. The CDR3 loop is CASSVALLTFGNTIYF. The CDR3 DNA follows: TGTGCCAGCAGCGTAGCCTTACTGACTTTTGGAAACACCATATATTTT.